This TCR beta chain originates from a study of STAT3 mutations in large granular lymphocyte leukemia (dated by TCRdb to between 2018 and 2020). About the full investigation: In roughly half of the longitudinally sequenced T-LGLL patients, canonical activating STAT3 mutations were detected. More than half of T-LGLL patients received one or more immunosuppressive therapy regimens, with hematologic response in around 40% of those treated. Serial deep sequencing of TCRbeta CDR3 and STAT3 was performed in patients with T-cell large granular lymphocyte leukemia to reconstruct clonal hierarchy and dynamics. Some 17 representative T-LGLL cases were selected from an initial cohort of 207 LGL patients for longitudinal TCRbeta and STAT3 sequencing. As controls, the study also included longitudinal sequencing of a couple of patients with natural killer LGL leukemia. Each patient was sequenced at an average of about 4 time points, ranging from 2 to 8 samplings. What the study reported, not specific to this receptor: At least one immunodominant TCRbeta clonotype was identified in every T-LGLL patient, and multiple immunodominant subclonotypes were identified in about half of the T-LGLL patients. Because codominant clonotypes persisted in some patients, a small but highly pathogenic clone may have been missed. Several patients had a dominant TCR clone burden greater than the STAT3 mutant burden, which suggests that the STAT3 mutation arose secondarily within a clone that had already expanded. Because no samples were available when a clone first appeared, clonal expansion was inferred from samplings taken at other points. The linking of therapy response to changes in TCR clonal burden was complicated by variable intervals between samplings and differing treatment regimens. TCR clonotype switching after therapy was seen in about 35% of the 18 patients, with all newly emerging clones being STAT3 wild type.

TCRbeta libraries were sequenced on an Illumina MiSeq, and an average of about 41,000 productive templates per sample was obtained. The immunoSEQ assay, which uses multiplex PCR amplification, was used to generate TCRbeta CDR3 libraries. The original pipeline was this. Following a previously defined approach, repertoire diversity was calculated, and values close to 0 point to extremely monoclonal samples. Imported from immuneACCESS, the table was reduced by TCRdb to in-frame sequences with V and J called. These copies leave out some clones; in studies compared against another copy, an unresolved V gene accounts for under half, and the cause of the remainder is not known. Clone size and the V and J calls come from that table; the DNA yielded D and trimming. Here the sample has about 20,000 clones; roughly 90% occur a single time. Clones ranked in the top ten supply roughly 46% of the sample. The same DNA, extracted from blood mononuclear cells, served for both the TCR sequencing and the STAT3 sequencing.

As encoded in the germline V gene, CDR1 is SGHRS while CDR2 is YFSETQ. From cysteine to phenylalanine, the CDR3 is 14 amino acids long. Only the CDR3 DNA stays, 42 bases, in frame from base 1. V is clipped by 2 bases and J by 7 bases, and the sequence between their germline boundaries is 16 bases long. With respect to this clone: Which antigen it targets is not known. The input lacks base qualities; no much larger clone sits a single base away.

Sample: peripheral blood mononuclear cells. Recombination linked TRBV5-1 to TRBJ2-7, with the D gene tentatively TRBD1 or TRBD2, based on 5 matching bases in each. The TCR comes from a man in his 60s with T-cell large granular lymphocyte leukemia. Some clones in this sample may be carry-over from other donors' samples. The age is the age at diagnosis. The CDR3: CASSFSRDPWEQYF. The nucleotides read TGCGCCAGCAGCTTCAGTAGGGACCCGTGGGAGCAGTACTTC.